Following are 20 T cell receptor beta chains from one sample sequenced in a study of metastatic and nonmetastatic thyroid tumors. With MiXCR, TCRdb called clones anew from the PCR reads. This sample has 84,000 or so clones, with about 9.1% found just once. Each patient came to thyroid surgery without any prior treatment (of any kind). What was sequenced was blood. The receptors were sampled from a female donor with papillary thyroid cancer or a benign thyroid nodule (not recorded which). Some clones in this sample may be carry-over from other donors' samples.

In its sample, this clone was seen many times. The chain uses TRBV30 and TRBJ1-2; D remains ambiguous. CDR3 length equals 15 residues. The V gene's germline CDR1 is GTSNPN and CDR2 SVGIG (reference sequence). Trimming cost V 4 bases and J 0 bases, with 15 bases left between them. The CDR3 nucleotides are TGTGCCTGGAACCGAGAGGGCAGTTCTAACTATGGCTACACCTTC. It yields the protein CAWNREGSSNYGYTF.

At least ten counts were recorded for this clone. The chain uses TRBV4-1 and TRBJ1-1; 8 bases align to TRBD1. Germline assignment: CDR1 MGHRA and CDR2 YSYEKL. V trimming: 4 bases; J trimming: 7 bases; junction bases outside the gene matches: 8. This CDR3 is built from 14 residues. The DNA of the CDR3 is TGCGCCAGCAGCCGCGTGACAGGGGACGATGAAGCTTTCTTT. Translating it yields CASSRVTGDDEAFF.

This clone was recorded at least ten times. V and J are TRBV5-5 and TRBJ1-2; D not certain. V was pared by 1 base and J by 11 bases, with 9 bases between. Germline assignment: CDR1 SGHKS and CDR2 YYEKEE (reference sequence). The CDR3 loop spans 11 amino acids. The CDR3 protein is CASSLWSSYTF. The CDR3 DNA is TGTGCCAGCAGCTTGTGGAGTTCGTACACCTTC.

This clone was counted at least ten times. V gene TRBV28 combines with J gene TRBJ1-2; 8 bases line up with TRBD1. Germline V CDR1 and CDR2: MDHEN, SYDVKM. The CDR3 has 15 amino acids. Trimming removed 3 bases from V and 3 bases from J; junction bases left unmatched: 6. CDR3 in amino acids: CASSFPRGQDYGYTF. The CDR3, as DNA: TGTGCCAGCAGTTTTCCCAGGGGACAGGACTATGGCTACACCTTC.

The rearrangement links TRBV11-2 to TRBJ1-6; D remains ambiguous. Germline CDR1 is SGHAT and CDR2 is FQNNGV. Trimming left V 4 bases short and J 9 bases short, with 10 bases between. The CDR3 runs 13 residues. CDR3 bases: TGTGCCAGCAGCTCTGGGTCTGGTTCACCCCTCCACTTT. Translated, it gives CASSSGSGSPLHF.

In this sample, this clone turned up a few times. J is TRBJ2-7 and V is TRBV11-2; D remains ambiguous. The length of the CDR3 is 14 residues. Germline V gives CDR1 SGHAT, CDR2 FQNNGV. Trimming pared 1 base from V and 4 bases from J, leaving 11 bases between. The CDR3 DNA reads TGTGCCAGCAGCTTAGGCGTGGGTTGGTACGAGCAGTACTTC. This gives the protein CASSLGVGWYEQYF.

This clone was observed many times. The CDR3, as DNA: TGCGCCAGCAGGGACAGGGGTGAAAAACTGTTTTTT. Its protein is CASRDRGEKLFF. The chain employs TRBV5-1 and TRBJ1-4; TRBD1 matches at 9 bases. Germline CDR1 and CDR2: SGHRS and YFSETQ. This CDR3 comprises 12 residues. The J segment lost 7 bases and the V segment lost 5 bases, leaving 0 bases of the junction unmatched.

There are many counts of this clone. The V call is TRBV19, the J call TRBJ1-5, with D unresolved. Germline V gene lookup returns CDR1 LNHDA and CDR2 SQIVND (reference sequence). The CDR3 is 12 residues long. Trimming removed 3 bases at V and 9 bases at J, with 9 bases between. This CDR3 reads CASSMTDAPQHF. The CDR3 nucleotides are TGTGCCAGTAGTATGACGGACGCGCCCCAGCATTTT.

This clone was seen at least ten times. CDR3 nucleotide sequence: TGTGCCAGCAGCTTAATACGGTCAGATACGCAGTATTTT. It encodes CASSLIRSDTQYF. V and J are TRBV7-2 and TRBJ2-3; no firm D call. V shed 2 bases and J shed 4 bases, with 7 bases lying between them. Germline V lookup: CDR1 SGHTA, CDR2 FQGNSA. This CDR3 has 13 amino acids.

This clone has ten or more counts. J is TRBJ2-5 and V is TRBV24-1; D possibly corresponds to TRBD1 (6 bases). The CDR3 spans 13 residues. Trimming left V 7 bases short and J 1 base short, with 9 bases between. CDR1 is KGHDR, CDR2 SFDVKD, per germline. The CDR3 region is CATRRGSQETQYF. CDR3 nucleotides: TGTGCCACCAGGAGGGGGTCCCAAGAGACCCAGTACTTC.

This clone was found a few times. This chain joins TRBV19 and TRBJ2-3, with 8 bases matching TRBD1. Germline CDR1 reads LNHDA; CDR2 reads SQIVND (reference sequence). The CDR3 totals 15 residues. Trimming took 1 base from V and 0 from J; bases not matched to a gene: 0. The chain's CDR3 is CASSIGQGSTDTQYF. The CDR3 region has the DNA TGTGCCAGTAGTATAGGACAGGGGAGCACAGATACGCAGTATTTT. Combining the CDR3 with reference TRBV19 and TRBJ2-3 gives the whole variable domain DGGITQSPKYLFRKEGQNVTLSCEQNLNHDAMYWYRQDPGQGLRLIYYSQIVNDFQKGDIAEGYSVSREKKESFPLTVTSAQKNPTAFYLCASSIGQGSTDTQYFGPGTRLTVL.

This chain joins TRBV7-1 and TRBJ2-6, with TRBD1 matching over 9 bases. TRBV7-1 is an ORF, and what it does is uncertain. This CDR3 comprises 20 residues. Losses at the gene ends were 8 bases for V and 0 bases for J; bases not matched to a gene: 17. CDR3 DNA: TGTGCCAGCGGGGGGATAGGACAGGGGCCCGTGAGCTCTGGGGCCAACGTCCTGACTTTC. This codes for CASGGIGQGPVSSGANVLTF.

This clone was counted ten times or more. The chain is built from TRBV20-1 and TRBJ2-5; TRBD2 aligns across 11 bases. The V and J ends lost 7 bases and 5 bases, in that order; junction bases with no gene match: 9. Germline V gene data show CDR1 as DFQATT and CDR2 as SNEGSKA (reference sequence). This CDR3 is built from 14 residues. The CDR3 region is CSGTSGGVGETQYF. CDR3 nucleotides: TGCAGTGGTACTAGCGGGGGCGTCGGGGAGACCCAGTACTTC.

Note on this clone: This may arise from a read error, as a much more abundant clone is one base away. The V gene is TRBV11-2, the J gene TRBJ1-6; D unclear. The germline V gene has CDR1 SGHAT and CDR2 FQNNGV. The CDR3 extends over 15 amino acids. The CDR3 coding sequence is TGTGCCAGCAGCTTAGATCCGGCTCAGAATTTACCCCTCCACTTT. Translation gives CASSLDPAQNLPLHF.

The rearrangement uses TRBV7-6 and TRBJ2-5, with TRBD2 identical over 13 bases. Germline CDR1 reads SGHVS; CDR2 reads FNYEAQ. There are 17 residues in the CDR3. With 5 bases clipped from V and 2 bases from J, the junction kept 8 bases outside the gene matches. CDR3 loop: CASSGRLAGGGQETQYF. CDR3 DNA sequence: TGTGCCAGCAGCGGGCGACTAGCGGGGGGTGGTCAAGAGACCCAGTACTTC.

This chain connects TRBV5-4 to TRBJ2-7; tentative D call: TRBD1 (6 bases). Germline-derived CDR1 and CDR2 are SGHNT and YYREEE (reference sequence). The CDR3 has 15 amino acids. Trimming left V 4 bases short and J 0 bases short, with 14 bases between. The DNA for the CDR3 is TGTGCCAGCAGCCATGGCACAGGGAGCTCCTACGAGCAGTACTTC. It yields the protein CASSHGTGSSYEQYF. The whole variable domain, filled in from reference TRBV5-4 and TRBJ2-7, reads ETGVTQSPTHLIKTRGQQVTLRCSSQSGHNTVSWYQQALGQGPQFIFQYYREEENGRGNFPPRFSGLQFPNYSSELNVNALELDDSALYLCASSHGTGSSYEQYFGPGTRLTVT.

This clone was seen repeatedly, ten times or more. The gene calls are TRBV7-2 and TRBJ2-2, with D hard to call. The CDR3 totals 15 residues. V dropped 6 bases and J dropped 4 bases, with 15 bases sitting between them. Germline values: CDR1 SGHTA, CDR2 FQGNSA. CDR3 region: CASRLRVHATGELFF. The CDR3 nucleotides are TGTGCCAGCAGATTAAGGGTCCATGCCACCGGGGAGCTGTTTTTT.

This clone was counted many times. The chain is built from TRBV18 and TRBJ1-3, with unresolved D. The CDR3 spans 16 residues. Trimming left V 3 bases short and J 0 bases short, with 12 bases between. CDR1 and CDR2 (germline): KGHSH, LQKENI. The CDR3 loop is CASSPSPSASGNTIYF. The DNA of the CDR3 is TGTGCCAGCTCACCTTCCCCTTCCGCCTCTGGAAACACCATATATTTT.

This clone was observed many times. The J gene is TRBJ1-2, the V gene TRBV3-1, with a weak D call TRBD1 (6 bases). Germline loops: CDR1 LGHDT, CDR2 YNNKEL (reference sequence). V was clipped by 7 bases and J by 8 bases, with 14 bases between them. This CDR3 is 12 amino acids long. CDR3 residues: CASTSNRGGYTF. Written as DNA, the CDR3 is TGTGCCAGCACCTCTAATAGGGGGGGCTACACCTTC.

This clone was picked up many times. This chain connects TRBV6-1 to TRBJ2-3; perhaps TRBD2 as D (6 bases). This CDR3 spans 15 amino acids. V lost 7 bases, J lost 3 bases, and 17 bases lay in between. The germline CDR1 and CDR2 sequences are MNHNS and SASEGT. In nucleotides, the CDR3 is TGTGCCAGCACCCCCAAGGGAGGCCGAACAGATACGCAGTATTTT. Protein product: CASTPKGGRTDTQYF.